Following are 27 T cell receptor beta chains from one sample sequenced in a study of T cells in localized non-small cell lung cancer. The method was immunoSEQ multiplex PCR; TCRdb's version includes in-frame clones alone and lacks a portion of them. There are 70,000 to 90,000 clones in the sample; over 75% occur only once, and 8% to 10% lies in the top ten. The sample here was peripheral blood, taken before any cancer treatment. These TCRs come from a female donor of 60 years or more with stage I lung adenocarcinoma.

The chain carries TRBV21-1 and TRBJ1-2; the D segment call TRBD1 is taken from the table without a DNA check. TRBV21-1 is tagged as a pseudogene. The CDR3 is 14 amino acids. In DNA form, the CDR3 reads TGTGCCAGCAGCAAAGATGCAGGGTCGGATGGCTACACCTTC. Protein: CASSKDAGSDGYTF.

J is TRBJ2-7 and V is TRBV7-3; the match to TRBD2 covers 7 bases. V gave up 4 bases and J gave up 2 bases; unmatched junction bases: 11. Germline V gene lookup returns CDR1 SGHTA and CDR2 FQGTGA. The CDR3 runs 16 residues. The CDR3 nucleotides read TGTGCCAGCAGCTCTAGTCTGGGGGAGGGAACCTACGAGCAGTACTTC. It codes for CASSSSLGEGTYEQYF.

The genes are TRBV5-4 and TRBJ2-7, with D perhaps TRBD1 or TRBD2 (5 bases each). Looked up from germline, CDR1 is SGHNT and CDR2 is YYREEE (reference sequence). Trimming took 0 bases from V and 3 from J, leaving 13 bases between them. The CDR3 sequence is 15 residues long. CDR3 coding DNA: TGTGCCAGCAGCTTGGACGGGACGGTTGACTACGAGCAGTACTTC. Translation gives CASSLDGTVDYEQYF.

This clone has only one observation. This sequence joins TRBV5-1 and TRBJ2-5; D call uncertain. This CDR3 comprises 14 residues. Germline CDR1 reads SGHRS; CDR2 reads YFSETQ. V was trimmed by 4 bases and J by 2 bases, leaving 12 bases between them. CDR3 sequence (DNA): TGCGCCAGCAGCCCTTTAATCGGGCAAGAGACCCAGTACTTC. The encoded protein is CASSPLIGQETQYF.

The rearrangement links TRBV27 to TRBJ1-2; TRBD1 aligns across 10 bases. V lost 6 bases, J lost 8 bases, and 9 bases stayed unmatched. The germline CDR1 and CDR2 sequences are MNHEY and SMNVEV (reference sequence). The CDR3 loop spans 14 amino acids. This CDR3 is CASRTRQGARGYTF. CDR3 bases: TGTGCCAGCAGAACCAGACAGGGGGCGCGGGGCTACACCTTC.

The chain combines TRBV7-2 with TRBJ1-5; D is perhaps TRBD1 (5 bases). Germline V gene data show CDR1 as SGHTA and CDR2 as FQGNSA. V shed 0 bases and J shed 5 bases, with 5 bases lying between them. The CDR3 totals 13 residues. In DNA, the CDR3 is TGTGCCAGCAGCTTAGCGACAGATCAGCCCCAGCATTTT. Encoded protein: CASSLATDQPQHF.

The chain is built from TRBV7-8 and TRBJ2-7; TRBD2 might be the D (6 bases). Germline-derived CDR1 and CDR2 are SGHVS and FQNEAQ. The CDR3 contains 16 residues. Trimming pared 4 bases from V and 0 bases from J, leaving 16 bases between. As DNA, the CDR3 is TGTGCCAGCAGCTCACCGTGGGACTTAGACTCCTACGAGCAGTACTTC. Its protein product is CASSSPWDLDSYEQYF.

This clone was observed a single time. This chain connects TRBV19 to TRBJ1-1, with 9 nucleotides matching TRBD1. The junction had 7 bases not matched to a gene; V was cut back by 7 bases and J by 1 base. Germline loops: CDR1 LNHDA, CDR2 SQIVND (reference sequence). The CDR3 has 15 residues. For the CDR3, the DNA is TGTGCCAGTACCACTGGGACAGGGAGGAACACTGAAGCTTTCTTT. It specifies CASTTGTGRNTEAFF.

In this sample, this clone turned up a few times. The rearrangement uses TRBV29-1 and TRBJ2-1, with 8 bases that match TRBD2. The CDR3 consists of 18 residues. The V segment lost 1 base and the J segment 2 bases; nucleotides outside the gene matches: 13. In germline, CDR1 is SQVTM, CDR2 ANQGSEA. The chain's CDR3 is CSVEGLTDSGAAYNEQFF. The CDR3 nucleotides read TGCAGCGTTGAAGGATTAACGGATAGCGGGGCAGCCTACAATGAGCAGTTCTTC.

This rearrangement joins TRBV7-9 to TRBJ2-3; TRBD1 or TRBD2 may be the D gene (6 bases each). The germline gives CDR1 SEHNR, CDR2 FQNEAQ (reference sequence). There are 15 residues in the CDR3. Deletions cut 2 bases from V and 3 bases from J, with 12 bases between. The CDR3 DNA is TGTGCCAGCAGCTTACGGGGGCGCGCGACAGATACGCAGTATTTT. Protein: CASSLRGRATDTQYF.

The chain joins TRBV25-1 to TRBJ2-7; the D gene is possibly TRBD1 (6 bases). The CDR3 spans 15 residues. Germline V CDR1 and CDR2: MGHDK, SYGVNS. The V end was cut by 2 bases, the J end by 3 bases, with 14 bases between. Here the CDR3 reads CASSETGIGVYEQYF. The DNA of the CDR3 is TGTGCCAGCAGTGAAACAGGGATAGGGGTCTACGAGCAGTACTTC.

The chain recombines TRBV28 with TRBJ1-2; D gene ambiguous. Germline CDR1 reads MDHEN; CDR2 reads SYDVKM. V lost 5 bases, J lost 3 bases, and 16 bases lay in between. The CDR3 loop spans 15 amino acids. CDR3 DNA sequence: TGTGCCAGCAGTCAATTTACGGGCCCATACTATGGCTACACCTTC. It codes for CASSQFTGPYYGYTF.

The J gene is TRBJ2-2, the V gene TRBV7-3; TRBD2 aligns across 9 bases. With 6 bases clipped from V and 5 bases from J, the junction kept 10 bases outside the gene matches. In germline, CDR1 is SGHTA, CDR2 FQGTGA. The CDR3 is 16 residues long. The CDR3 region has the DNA TGTGCCAGCAGTCCGAGACCGGGACTAGCTACCGGGGAGCTGTTTTTT. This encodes CASSPRPGLATGELFF.

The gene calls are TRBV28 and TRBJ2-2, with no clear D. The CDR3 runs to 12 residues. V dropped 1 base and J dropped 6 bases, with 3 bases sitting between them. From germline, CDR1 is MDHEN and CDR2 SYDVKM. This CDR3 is CASSLYPGELFF. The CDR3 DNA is TGTGCCAGCAGTTTATATCCCGGGGAGCTGTTTTTT.

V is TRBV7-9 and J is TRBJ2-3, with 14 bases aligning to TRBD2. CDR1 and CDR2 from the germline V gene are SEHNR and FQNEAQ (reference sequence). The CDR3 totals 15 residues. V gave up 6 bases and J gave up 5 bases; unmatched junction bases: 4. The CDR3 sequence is CASSLGLAGGDTQYF. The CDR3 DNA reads TGTGCCAGCAGTCTCGGACTAGCGGGAGGAGATACGCAGTATTTT.

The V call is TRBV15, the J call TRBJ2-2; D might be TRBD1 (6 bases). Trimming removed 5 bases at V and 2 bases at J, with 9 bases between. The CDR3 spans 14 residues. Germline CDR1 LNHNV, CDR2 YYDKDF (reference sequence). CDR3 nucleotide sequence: TGTGCCACCAGCTGGGGGCCAAACACCGGGGAGCTGTTTTTT. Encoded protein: CATSWGPNTGELFF. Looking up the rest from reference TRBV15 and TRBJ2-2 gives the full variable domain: DAMVIQNPRYQVTQFGKPVTLSCSQTLNHNVMYWYQQKSSQAPKLLFHYYDKDFNNEADTPDNFQSRRPNTSFCFLDIRSPGLGDTAMYLCATSWGPNTGELFFGEGSRLTVL.

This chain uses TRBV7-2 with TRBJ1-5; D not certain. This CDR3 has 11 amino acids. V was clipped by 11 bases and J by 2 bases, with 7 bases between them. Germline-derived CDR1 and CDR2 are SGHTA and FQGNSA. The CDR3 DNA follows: TGTGCCGTTGGGGGCAATCAGCCCCAGCATTTT. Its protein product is CAVGGNQPQHF.

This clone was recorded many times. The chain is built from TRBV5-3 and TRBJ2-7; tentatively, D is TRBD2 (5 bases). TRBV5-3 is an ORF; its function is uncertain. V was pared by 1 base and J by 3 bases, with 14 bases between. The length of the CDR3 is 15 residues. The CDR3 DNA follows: TGTGCCAGAAGCTTGTACTCTTCAGAGGGCTACGAGCAGTACTTC. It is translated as CARSLYSSEGYEQYF.

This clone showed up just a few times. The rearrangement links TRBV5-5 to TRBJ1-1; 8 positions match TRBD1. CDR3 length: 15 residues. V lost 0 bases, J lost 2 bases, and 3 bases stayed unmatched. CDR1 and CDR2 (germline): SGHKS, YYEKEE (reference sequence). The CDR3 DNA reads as TGTGCCAGCAGCTTGGCCGGGACAGGCAACACTGAAGCTTTCTTT. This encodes CASSLAGTGNTEAFF.

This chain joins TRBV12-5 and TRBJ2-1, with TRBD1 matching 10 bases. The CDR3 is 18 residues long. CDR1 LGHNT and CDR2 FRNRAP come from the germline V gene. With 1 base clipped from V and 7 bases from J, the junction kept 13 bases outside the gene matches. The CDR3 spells CASGLGQGAVVGLNEQFF. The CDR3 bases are TGTGCTAGTGGTTTGGGACAGGGGGCTGTGGTGGGATTAAATGAGCAGTTCTTC. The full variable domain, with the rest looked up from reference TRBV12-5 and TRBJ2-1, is DARVTQTPRHKVTEMGQEVTMRCQPILGHNTVFWYRQTMMQGLELLAYFRNRAPLDDSGMPKDRFSAEMPDATLATLKIQPSEPRDSAVYFCASGLGQGAVVGLNEQFFGPGTRLTVL.

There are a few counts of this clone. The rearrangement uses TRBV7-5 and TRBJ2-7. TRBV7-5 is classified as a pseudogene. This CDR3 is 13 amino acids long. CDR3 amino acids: CARARGLPYEQYF. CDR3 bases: TGTGCCAGAGCGAGGGGTTTACCCTACGAGCAGTACTTC.

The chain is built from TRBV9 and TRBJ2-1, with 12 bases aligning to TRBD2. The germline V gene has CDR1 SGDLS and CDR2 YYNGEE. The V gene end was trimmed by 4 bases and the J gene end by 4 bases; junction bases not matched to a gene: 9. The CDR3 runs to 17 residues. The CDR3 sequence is CASSPPGGTSGYNEQFF. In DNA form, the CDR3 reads TGTGCCAGCAGCCCCCCAGGAGGGACTAGCGGGTACAATGAGCAGTTCTTC.

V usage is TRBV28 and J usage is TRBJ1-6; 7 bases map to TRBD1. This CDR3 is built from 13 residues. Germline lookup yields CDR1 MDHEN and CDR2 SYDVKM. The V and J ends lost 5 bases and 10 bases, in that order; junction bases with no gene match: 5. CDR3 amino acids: CASSLDRVSPLHF. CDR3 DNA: TGTGCCAGCAGTCTCGACAGGGTCTCACCCCTCCACTTT. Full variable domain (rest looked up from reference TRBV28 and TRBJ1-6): DVKVTQSSRYLVKRTGEKVFLECVQDMDHENMFWYRQDPGLGLRLIYFSYDVKMKEKGDIPEGYSVSREKKERFSLILESASTNQTSMYLCASSLDRVSPLHFGNGTRLTVT.

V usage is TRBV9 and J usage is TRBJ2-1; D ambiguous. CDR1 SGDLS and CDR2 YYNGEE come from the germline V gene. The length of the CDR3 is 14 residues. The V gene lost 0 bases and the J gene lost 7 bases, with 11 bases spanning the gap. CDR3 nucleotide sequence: TGTGCCAGCAGCGTAGAAGAGAATGGGAATGAGCAGTTCTTC. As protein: CASSVEENGNEQFF.

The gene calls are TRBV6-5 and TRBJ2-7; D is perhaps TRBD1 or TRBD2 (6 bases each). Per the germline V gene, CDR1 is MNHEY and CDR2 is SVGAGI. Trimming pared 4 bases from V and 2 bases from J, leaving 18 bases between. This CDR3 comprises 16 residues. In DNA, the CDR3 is TGTGCCAGCAGTTCCCTCGGCGGAGGGGACACCTACGAGCAGTACTTC. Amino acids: CASSSLGGGDTYEQYF.

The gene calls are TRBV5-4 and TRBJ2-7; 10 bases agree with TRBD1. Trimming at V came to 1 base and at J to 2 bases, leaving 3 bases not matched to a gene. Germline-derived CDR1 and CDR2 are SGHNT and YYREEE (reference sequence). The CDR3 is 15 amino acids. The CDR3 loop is CASSLPGQGPYEQYF. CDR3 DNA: TGTGCCAGCAGCTTGCCGGGACAGGGGCCCTACGAGCAGTACTTC.

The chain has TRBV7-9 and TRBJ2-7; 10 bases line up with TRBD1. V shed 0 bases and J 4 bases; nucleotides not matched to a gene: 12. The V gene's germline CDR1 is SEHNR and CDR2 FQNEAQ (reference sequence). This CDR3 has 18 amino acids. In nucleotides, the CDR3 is TGTGCCAGCAGCTTAGCCCTAGGTGACGGGACAGGGGCGTACGAGCAGTACTTC. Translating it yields CASSLALGDGTGAYEQYF.